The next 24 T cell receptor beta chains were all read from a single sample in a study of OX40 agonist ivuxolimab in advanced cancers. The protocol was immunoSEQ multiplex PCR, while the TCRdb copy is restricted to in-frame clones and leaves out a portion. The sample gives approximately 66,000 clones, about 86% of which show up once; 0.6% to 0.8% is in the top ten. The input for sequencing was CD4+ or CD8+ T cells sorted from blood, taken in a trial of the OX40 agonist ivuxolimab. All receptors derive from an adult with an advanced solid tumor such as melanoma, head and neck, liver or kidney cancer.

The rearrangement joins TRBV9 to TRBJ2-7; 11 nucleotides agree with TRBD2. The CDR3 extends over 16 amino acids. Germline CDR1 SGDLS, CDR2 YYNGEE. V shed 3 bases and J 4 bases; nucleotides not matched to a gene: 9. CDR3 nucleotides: TGTGCCAGCAGCGCCGGGAATGGACTAGCGGGTTACGAGCAGTACTTC. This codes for CASSAGNGLAGYEQYF.

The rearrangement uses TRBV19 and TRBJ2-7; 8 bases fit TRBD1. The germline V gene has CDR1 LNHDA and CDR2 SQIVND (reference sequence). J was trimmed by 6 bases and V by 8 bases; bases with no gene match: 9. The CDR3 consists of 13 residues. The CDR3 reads CASGAGGKGEQYF. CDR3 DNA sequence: TGTGCCAGTGGGGCAGGGGGCAAAGGCGAGCAGTACTTC.

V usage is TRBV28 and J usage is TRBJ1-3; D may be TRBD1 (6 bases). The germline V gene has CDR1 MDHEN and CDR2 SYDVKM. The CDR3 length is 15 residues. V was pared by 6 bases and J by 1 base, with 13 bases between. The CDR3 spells CASREDSRSGNTIYF. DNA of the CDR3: TGTGCCAGCAGAGAGGACAGCAGATCTGGAAACACCATATATTTT.

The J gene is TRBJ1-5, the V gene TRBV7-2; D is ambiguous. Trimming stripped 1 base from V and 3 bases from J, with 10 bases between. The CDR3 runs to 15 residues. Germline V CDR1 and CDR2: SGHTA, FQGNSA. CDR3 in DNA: TGTGCCAGCAGCTTAGTATCGGGCATCAATCAGCCCCAGCATTTT. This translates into CASSLVSGINQPQHF.

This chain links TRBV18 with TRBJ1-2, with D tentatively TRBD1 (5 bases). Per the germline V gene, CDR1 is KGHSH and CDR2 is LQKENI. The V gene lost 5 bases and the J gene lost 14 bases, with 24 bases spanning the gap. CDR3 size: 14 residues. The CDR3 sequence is CASSVNSVGGRTTF. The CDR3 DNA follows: TGTGCCAGCTCAGTAAACAGTGTTGGGGGTCGGACGACCTTC.

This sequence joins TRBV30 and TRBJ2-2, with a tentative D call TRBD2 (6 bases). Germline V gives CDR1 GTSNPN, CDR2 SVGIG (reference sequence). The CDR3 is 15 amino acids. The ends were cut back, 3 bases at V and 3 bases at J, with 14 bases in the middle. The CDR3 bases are TGTGCCTGGAGGAGCCGGGACTCACACACCGGGGAGCTGTTTTTT. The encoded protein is CAWRSRDSHTGELFF.

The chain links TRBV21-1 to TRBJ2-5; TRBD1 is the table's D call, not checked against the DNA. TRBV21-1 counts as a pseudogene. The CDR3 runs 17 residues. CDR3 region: CASSKVSGPEQAETQYF. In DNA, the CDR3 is TGTGCCAGCAGCAAAGTAAGTGGGCCTGAGCAAGCAGAGACCCAGTACTTC.

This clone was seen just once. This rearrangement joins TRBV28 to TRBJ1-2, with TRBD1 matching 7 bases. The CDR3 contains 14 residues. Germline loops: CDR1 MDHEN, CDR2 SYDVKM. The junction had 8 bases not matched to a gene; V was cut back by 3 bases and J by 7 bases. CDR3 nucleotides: TGTGCCAGCAGTTTCGTCGACAGGGTGGCTGGCTACACCTTC. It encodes CASSFVDRVAGYTF.

In DNA, the CDR3 is TGCGCCAGCAGCTTGGCCGTACAGGGGAAAGGCTACACCTTC. Protein: CASSLAVQGKGYTF. V gene TRBV5-1 combines with J gene TRBJ1-2; 7 nucleotides align to TRBD1. Germline V gene data show CDR1 as SGHRS and CDR2 as YFSETQ. CDR3 length: 14 residues. V shed 0 bases, J shed 8 bases, and the junction held 7 bases outside the gene matches.

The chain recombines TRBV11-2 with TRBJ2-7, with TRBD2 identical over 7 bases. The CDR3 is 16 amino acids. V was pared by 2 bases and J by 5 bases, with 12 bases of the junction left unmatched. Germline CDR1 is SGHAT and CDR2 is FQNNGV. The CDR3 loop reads CASSLHMAGEDHEQYF. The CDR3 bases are TGTGCCAGCAGCTTACATATGGCGGGAGAGGACCACGAGCAGTACTTC.

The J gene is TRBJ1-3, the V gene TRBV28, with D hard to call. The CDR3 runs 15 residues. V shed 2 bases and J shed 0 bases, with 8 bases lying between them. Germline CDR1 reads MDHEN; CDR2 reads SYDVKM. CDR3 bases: TGTGCCAGCAGTTTAACAGACCCCTCTGGAAACACCATATATTTT. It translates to CASSLTDPSGNTIYF.

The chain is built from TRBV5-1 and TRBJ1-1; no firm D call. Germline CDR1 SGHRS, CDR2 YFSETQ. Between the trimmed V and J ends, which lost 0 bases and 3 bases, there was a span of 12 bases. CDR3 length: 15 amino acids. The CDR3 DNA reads TGCGCCAGCAGCTTGGGACGCGGGGTTGACACTGAAGCTTTCTTT. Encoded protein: CASSLGRGVDTEAFF. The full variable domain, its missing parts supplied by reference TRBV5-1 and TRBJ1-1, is KAGVTQTPRYLIKTRGQQVTLSCSPISGHRSVSWYQQTPGQGLQFLFEYFSETQRNKGNFPGRFSGRQFSNSRSEMNVSTLELGDSALYLCASSLGRGVDTEAFFGQGTRLTVV.

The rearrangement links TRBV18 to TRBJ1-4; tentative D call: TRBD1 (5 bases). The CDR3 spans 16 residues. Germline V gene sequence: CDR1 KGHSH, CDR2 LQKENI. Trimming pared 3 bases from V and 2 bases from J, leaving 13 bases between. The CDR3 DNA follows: TGTGCCAGCTCACCGAGGGAGGGGAGGACTAATGAAAAACTGTTTTTT. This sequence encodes CASSPREGRTNEKLFF.

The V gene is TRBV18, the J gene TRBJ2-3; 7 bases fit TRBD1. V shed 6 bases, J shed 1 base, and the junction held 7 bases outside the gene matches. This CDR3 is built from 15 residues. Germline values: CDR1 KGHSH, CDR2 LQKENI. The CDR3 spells CASSLTGARTDTQYF. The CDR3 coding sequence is TGTGCCAGCTCGCTTACAGGGGCCCGCACAGATACGCAGTATTTT.

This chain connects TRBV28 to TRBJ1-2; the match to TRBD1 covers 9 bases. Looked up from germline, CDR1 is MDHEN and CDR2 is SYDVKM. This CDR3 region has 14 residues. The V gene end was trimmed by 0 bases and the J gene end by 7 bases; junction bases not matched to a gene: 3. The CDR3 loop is CASSLWGTGSGYTF. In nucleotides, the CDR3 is TGTGCCAGCAGTTTATGGGGGACAGGGTCTGGCTACACCTTC.

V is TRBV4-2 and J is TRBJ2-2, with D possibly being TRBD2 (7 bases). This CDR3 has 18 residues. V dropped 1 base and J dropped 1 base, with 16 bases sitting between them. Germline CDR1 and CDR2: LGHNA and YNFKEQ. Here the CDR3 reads CASSQGVGGPVNTGELFF. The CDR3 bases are TGTGCCAGCAGCCAAGGTGTCGGGGGGCCGGTGAACACCGGGGAGCTGTTTTTT.

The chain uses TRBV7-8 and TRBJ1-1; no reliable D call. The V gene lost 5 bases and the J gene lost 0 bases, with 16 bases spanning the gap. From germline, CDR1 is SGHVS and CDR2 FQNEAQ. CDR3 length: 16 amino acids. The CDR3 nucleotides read TGTGCCAGCAGCCCCACACGACGGGCTCTGAACACTGAAGCTTTCTTT. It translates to CASSPTRRALNTEAFF.

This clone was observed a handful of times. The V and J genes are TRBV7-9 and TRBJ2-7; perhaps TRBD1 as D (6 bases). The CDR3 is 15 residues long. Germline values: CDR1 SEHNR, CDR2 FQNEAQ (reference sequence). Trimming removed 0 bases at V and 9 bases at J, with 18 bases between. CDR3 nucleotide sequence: TGTGCCAGCAGCTTAGCCCACTTAGGGGGAGCAGTGCAGTACTTC. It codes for CASSLAHLGGAVQYF.

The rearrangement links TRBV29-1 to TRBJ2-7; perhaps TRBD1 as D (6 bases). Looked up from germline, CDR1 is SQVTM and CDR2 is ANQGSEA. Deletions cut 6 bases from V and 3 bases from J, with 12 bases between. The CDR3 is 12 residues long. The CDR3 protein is CSVRTENYEQYF. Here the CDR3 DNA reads TGCAGCGTCCGGACAGAAAACTACGAGCAGTACTTC.

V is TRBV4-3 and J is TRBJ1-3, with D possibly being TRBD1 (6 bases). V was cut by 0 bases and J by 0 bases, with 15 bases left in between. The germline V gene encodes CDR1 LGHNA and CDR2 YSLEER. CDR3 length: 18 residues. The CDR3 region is CASSQDLGAGSSGNTIYF. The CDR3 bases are TGCGCCAGCAGCCAAGATTTGGGGGCAGGCAGCTCTGGAAACACCATATATTTT.

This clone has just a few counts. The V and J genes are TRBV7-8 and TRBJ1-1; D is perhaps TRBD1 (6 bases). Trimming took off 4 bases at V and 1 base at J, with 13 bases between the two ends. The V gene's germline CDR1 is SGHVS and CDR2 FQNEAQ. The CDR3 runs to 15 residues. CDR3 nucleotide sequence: TGTGCCAGCAGCTGGACGGACAGTCCGAACACTGAAGCTTTCTTT. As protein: CASSWTDSPNTEAFF.

The CDR3 region is CATSRVPSSTIYF. The CDR3 DNA sequence: TGTGCCACCAGCAGAGTTCCAAGCAGCACCATATATTTT. The chain has TRBV15 and TRBJ1-3; D is ambiguous. CDR3 length equals 13 residues. The V gene's germline CDR1 is LNHNV and CDR2 YYDKDF (reference sequence). Between the trimmed V and J ends, which lost 1 base and 9 bases, there was a span of 10 bases.

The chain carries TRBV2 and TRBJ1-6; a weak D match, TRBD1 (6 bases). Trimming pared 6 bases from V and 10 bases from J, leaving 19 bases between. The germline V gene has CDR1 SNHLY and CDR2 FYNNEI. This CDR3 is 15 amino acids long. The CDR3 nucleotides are TGTGCCAGCAGGTACGATAAGACAGGAAACTCACCCCTCCACTTT. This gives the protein CASRYDKTGNSPLHF. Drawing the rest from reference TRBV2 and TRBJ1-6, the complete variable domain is EPEVTQTPSHQVTQMGQEVILRCVPISNHLYFYWYRQILGQKVEFLVSFYNNEISEKSEIFDDQFSVERPDGSNFTLKIRSTKLEDSAMYFCASRYDKTGNSPLHFGNGTRLTVT.

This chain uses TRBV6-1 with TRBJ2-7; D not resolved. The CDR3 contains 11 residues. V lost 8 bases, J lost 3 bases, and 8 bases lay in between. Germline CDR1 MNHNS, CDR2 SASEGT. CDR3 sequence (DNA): TGTGCCAGCGACTGGAACTACGAGCAGTACTTC. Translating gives CASDWNYEQYF.